This TCR beta chain was observed in a study of a mutant IDH1 vaccine in newly diagnosed glioma. Study observations and caveats: Vaccine-induced responses were seen in approximately 93% of patients, spanning several MHC alleles.

Method: immunoSEQ multiplex PCR; TCRdb's copy keeps in-frame clones and lacks some. Here the sample spans around 60,000 clones, 80% to 90% being singletons. As concerns this clone: The antigen is unknown.

Trimming cost V 1 base and J 5 bases, with 14 bases left between them. Germline V gene sequence: CDR1 SGHTA, CDR2 FQGTGA. The CDR3 loop spans 15 amino acids. Noted time point: week 35, safety follow-up. Doses of 300 ug of mutant IDH1 20-mer peptide were given with topical imiquimod. The patients were given eight vaccinations, one each in weeks 1, 3, 5, 7, 11, 15, 19 and 23. This TCR was recovered from a man aged 40-50 years with glioma. Here the sequenced sample was PBMCs, taken from a glioma patient whose treatment included an IDH1 peptide vaccine. The chain combines TRBV7-3 with TRBJ1-1; D uncertain. Here the CDR3 reads CASSLSGVSYTEAFF. The DNA of the CDR3 is TGTGCCAGCAGCTTAAGCGGGGTATCGTATACTGAAGCTTTCTTT.